The 16 T cell receptor beta chains below were found in one sample sequenced in a study of blood T cell repertoires in COVID-19. Profiling relied on immunoSEQ multiplex PCR, and the TCRdb table lists in-frame clones only, not all of them. The table lists roughly 370,000 clones, around 87% of them singletons. The sequenced sample was PBMCs or T cells enriched from blood (not recorded which). These receptors were obtained from a woman between 50 and 59 years old who had recovered from COVID-19.

This rearrangement joins TRBV4-1 to TRBJ1-2; no reliable D call. Germline V gives CDR1 MGHRA, CDR2 YSYEKL. The V end lost 2 bases, the J end lost 4 bases, and 8 bases lay between the germline ends. CDR3 length equals 13 residues. In nucleotides, the CDR3 is TGCGCCAGCAGCCAACCGGGTGTCTATGGCTACACCTTC. Protein sequence: CASSQPGVYGYTF.

The chain is built from TRBV7-6 and TRBJ1-6; TRBD1 is a possible D gene (5 bases). Germline V gene data show CDR1 as SGHVS and CDR2 as FNYEAQ. V dropped 3 bases and J dropped 6 bases, with 9 bases sitting between them. The CDR3 runs to 14 residues. This CDR3 reads CASSLDNLNSPLHF. The CDR3, as DNA: TGTGCCAGCAGCTTGGACAACCTTAATTCACCCCTCCACTTT.

The J gene is TRBJ1-6, the V gene TRBV2; D remains ambiguous. V shed 1 base and J shed 3 bases, with 10 bases lying between them. The CDR3 has 16 amino acids. Germline lookup yields CDR1 SNHLY and CDR2 FYNNEI. CDR3 residues: CASSEEGELYNSPLHF. The DNA for the CDR3 is TGTGCCAGCAGTGAAGAAGGAGAACTCTATAATTCACCCCTCCACTTT.

This clone is a singleton in its sample. The J gene is TRBJ1-6, the V gene TRBV27; D may be TRBD1 (5 bases). V was trimmed by 2 bases and J by 6 bases, leaving 14 bases between them. Germline CDR1 MNHEY, CDR2 SMNVEV (reference sequence). CDR3 length: 16 residues. CDR3 sequence: CASSLVGSGANSPLHF. The DNA of the CDR3 is TGTGCCAGCAGTTTAGTAGGTAGCGGGGCTAATTCACCCCTCCACTTT.

The rearrangement uses TRBV6-5 and TRBJ2-3; tentatively, D is TRBD2 (7 bases). V shed 2 bases and J shed 10 bases, with 19 bases lying between them. This CDR3 region has 15 residues. The germline CDR1 and CDR2 sequences are MNHEY and SVGAGI. The chain's CDR3 is CASSYAAGALSAQYF. The DNA for the CDR3 is TGTGCCAGCAGTTACGCGGCGGGGGCACTTAGTGCGCAGTATTTT.

This chain joins TRBV4-2 and TRBJ1-3, with 8 bases aligning to TRBD1. With V trimmed by 6 bases and J by 0 bases, 10 bases remained unmatched. Germline V gives CDR1 LGHNA, CDR2 YNFKEQ. This CDR3 is built from 17 residues. CDR3 residues: CASRQRQGTLSGNTIYF. The CDR3 nucleotides read TGTGCCAGCAGGCAAAGACAGGGGACCCTCTCTGGAAACACCATATATTTT.

The rearrangement links TRBV2 to TRBJ1-5, with 8 positions matching TRBD1. Per germline, CDR1 SNHLY and CDR2 FYNNEI. This CDR3 has 15 amino acids. J was trimmed by 6 bases and V by 0 bases; bases with no gene match: 4. For the CDR3, the DNA is TGTGCCAGCAGTGAAGCCGTCAGGGGGCCTCAGCCCCAGCATTTT. Protein product: CASSEAVRGPQPQHF.

The chain uses TRBV28 and TRBJ1-3, with D perhaps matching TRBD1 (6 bases). Germline assignment: CDR1 MDHEN and CDR2 SYDVKM. Between the trimmed V and J ends, which lost 6 bases and 4 bases, there was a span of 10 bases. There are 13 residues in the CDR3. The CDR3 nucleotides are TGTGCCAGCAGCCAGGGGCGCGGAAACACCATATATTTT. Amino acids: CASSQGRGNTIYF.

The chain employs TRBV11-2 and TRBJ2-5, with a possible D match to TRBD2 (6 bases). The V end was cut by 4 bases, the J end by 5 bases, with 11 bases between. This CDR3 spans 13 amino acids. Germline V gene lookup returns CDR1 SGHAT and CDR2 FQNNGV. The CDR3 region has the DNA TGTGCCAGCAGCTCTGGCGGGGCGGAGACCCAGTACTTC. It translates to CASSSGGAETQYF.

V gene TRBV28 combines with J gene TRBJ1-2, with D maybe TRBD1 (5 bases). Looked up from germline, CDR1 is MDHEN and CDR2 is SYDVKM. This CDR3 comprises 14 residues. Trimming took 2 bases from V and 8 from J, leaving 15 bases between them. The CDR3 is CASSLEPGSGGYTF. The CDR3 nucleotides are TGTGCCAGCAGTTTAGAGCCAGGGTCCGGAGGCTACACCTTC.

The rearrangement joins TRBV18 to TRBJ2-7; D call uncertain. Germline-derived CDR1 and CDR2 are KGHSH and LQKENI. Trimming cost V 2 bases and J 6 bases, with 11 bases left between them. This CDR3 is 13 amino acids long. CDR3 protein: CASSPVDAGEQYF. CDR3 in DNA: TGTGCCAGCTCACCAGTAGACGCAGGCGAGCAGTACTTC.

V is TRBV28 and J is TRBJ1-6; the D is unclear. The CDR3 length is 15 residues. The germline CDR1 and CDR2 sequences are MDHEN and SYDVKM. The V gene lost 6 bases and the J gene lost 8 bases, with 17 bases spanning the gap. The DNA for the CDR3 is TGTGCCAGCAGATCCCAGGCCGTCAGTTATTCACCCCTCCACTTT. Protein: CASRSQAVSYSPLHF. Filled out from reference TRBV28 and TRBJ1-6, the complete variable domain reads DVKVTQSSRYLVKRTGEKVFLECVQDMDHENMFWYRQDPGLGLRLIYFSYDVKMKEKGDIPEGYSVSREKKERFSLILESASTNQTSMYLCASRSQAVSYSPLHFGNGTRLTVT.

This chain joins TRBV24-1 and TRBJ2-2; 10 bases are shared with TRBD2. This CDR3 spans 17 amino acids. J lost 4 bases, V lost 5 bases, and 9 bases had no gene match. Germline values: CDR1 KGHDR, CDR2 SFDVKD. The CDR3 loop is CATSGGWTSGSTGELFF. DNA of the CDR3: TGTGCCACCAGTGGGGGATGGACTAGCGGTTCCACCGGGGAGCTGTTTTTT.

The V and J genes are TRBV2 and TRBJ2-7; tentative D call: TRBD1 (7 bases). Germline values: CDR1 SNHLY, CDR2 FYNNEI. V lost 1 base and J 5 bases, leaving 15 bases between the germline ends. The CDR3 has 15 residues. This chain's CDR3 is CASSEGQGGFHEQYF. CDR3 bases: TGTGCCAGCAGTGAAGGACAGGGAGGCTTCCACGAGCAGTACTTC.

V and J are TRBV7-2 and TRBJ1-1; 7 positions agree with TRBD1. The CDR3 has 16 amino acids. CDR1 is SGHTA and CDR2 is FQGNSA in the germline V gene. Losses at the gene ends were 1 base for V and 0 bases for J; bases not matched to a gene: 5. CDR3 bases: TGTGCCAGCAGCTTAGGGTTGGACAGGATGAACACTGAAGCTTTCTTT. Amino acid sequence: CASSLGLDRMNTEAFF.

This chain connects TRBV7-2 to TRBJ1-5, with D unresolved. Looked up from germline, CDR1 is SGHTA and CDR2 is FQGNSA. The germline V and J ends were trimmed by 1 base and 7 bases, with 14 bases remaining between them. The CDR3 consists of 15 residues. The CDR3 reads CASSLGWQTSQPQHF. The DNA for the CDR3 is TGTGCCAGCAGCTTAGGGTGGCAGACATCCCAGCCCCAGCATTTT.